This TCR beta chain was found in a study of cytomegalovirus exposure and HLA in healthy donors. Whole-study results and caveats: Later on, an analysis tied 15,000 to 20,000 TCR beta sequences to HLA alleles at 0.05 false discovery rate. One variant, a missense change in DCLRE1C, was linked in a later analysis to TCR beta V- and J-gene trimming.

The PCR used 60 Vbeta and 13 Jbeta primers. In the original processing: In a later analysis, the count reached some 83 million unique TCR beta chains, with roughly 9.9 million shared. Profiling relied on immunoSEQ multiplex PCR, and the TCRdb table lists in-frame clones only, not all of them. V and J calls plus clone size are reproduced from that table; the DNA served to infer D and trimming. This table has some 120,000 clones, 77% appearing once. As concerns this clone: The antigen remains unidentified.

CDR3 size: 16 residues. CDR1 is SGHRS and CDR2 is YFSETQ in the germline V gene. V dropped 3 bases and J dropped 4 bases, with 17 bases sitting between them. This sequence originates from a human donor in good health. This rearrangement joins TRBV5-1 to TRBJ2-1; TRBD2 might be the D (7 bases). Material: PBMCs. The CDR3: CASSYERGGVYNEQFF. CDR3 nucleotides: TGCGCCAGCAGCTACGAAAGGGGGGGGGTTTACAATGAGCAGTTCTTC.